A few counts support the clone carrying this T cell receptor (beta chain). Antigen specificity is unknown. This record belongs to a study of regulatory T cells in long-lasting Graves disease. The CDR3 totals 13 residues. The V end was cut by 6 bases, the J end by 0 bases, with 9 bases between. Germline V gives CDR1 MNHNS, CDR2 SASEGT. General study results and limits: Compared with new cases, persistent Graves' patients showed reduced TCR diversity. Because few samples were included, accuracy may have been lower. Preferential use of TRBV28, TRBJ1-2 and TRBJ2-5 was seen in persistent disease.

Time point meaning: newly diagnosed GD, antithyroid drugs for less than 3 months. Researchers made the TCR library from RNA that was extracted from PBMCs. Clinicians diagnosed Graves' disease using American Thyroid Association guidelines. Arm-PCR of CDR3 regions and iRepertoire HTBI primers were used to build TCR beta libraries. One entry per CDR3 protein, called by TCRdb with MiXCR from the multiplex PCR reads. The sample has about 240,000 distinct CDR3 sequences, 20% seen once; the top ten hold 11% to 15%. The gene calls are TRBV6-1 and TRBJ2-7; D perhaps matches TRBD2 (5 bases). Sequences were derived from peripheral blood mononuclear cells (PBMCs), sampled at new diagnosis, from a patient treated with antithyroid drugs. This TCR derives from a female donor with Graves disease. The CDR3 region has the DNA TGTGCCAGCAGAGAACGGGGCTCCTACGAGCAGTACTTC. Amino acids: CASRERGSYEQYF.